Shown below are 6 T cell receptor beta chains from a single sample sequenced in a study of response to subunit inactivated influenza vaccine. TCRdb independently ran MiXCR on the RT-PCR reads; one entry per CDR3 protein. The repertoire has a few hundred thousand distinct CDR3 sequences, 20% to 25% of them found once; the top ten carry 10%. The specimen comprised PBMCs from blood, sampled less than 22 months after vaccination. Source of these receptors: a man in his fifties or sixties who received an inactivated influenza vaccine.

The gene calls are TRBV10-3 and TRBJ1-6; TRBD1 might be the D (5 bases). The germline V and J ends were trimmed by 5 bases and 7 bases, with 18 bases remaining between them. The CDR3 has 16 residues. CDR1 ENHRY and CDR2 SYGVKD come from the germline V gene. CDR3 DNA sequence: TGTGCCATCAGTTTCCAGGGCGCCGCTCCCAATTCACCCCTCCACTTT. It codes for CAISFQGAAPNSPLHF.

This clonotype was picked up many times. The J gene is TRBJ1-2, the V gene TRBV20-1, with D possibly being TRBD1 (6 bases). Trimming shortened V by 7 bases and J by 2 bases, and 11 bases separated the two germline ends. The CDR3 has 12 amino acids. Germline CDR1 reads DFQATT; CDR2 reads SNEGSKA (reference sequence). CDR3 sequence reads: CSVTQGNYGYTF. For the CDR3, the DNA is TGCAGTGTAACACAGGGAAACTATGGCTACACCTTC.

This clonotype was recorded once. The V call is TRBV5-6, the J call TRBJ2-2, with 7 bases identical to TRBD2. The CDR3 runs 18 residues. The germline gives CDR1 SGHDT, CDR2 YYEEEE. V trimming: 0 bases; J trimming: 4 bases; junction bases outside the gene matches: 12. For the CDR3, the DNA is TGTGCCAGCAGCTTGGTCCGAGTAGCGGGCGACCCCACCGGGGAGCTGTTTTTT. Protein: CASSLVRVAGDPTGELFF.

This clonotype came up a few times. CDR3 loop: CASSFDRQGAWSGELFF. CDR3 in DNA: TGCGCCAGCAGCTTTGACCGACAGGGGGCTTGGTCCGGGGAGCTGTTTTTT. The rearrangement joins TRBV5-1 to TRBJ2-2; TRBD1 matches at 10 bases. J gave up 6 bases and V 2 bases, and 10 bases lay outside the gene matches. Germline V gives CDR1 SGHRS, CDR2 YFSETQ. The CDR3 covers 17 residues.

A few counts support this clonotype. DNA for the CDR3: TGTGCCAGCAGTTCATCGAATGGAAACACCATATATTTT. It specifies CASSSSNGNTIYF. This chain joins TRBV12-3 or TRBV12-4 and TRBJ1-3; no firm D call. With 4 bases removed from V and 3 bases from J, the gap between germline ends came to 7 bases. The CDR3 is 13 residues long.

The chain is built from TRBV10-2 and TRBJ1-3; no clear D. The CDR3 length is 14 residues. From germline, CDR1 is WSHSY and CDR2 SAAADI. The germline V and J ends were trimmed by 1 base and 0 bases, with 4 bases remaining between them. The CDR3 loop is CASSEWGSGNTIYF. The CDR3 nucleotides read TGCGCCAGCAGTGAGTGGGGCTCTGGAAACACCATATATTTT.